The clone carrying this T cell receptor (beta chain) has only one observation. The antigen is unknown. This specimen comes from a study of lymphopenia after photon versus proton radiotherapy. Study-level points and caveats: Oligoclonal CD8+ Temra expansion after nadir drove photon patients' diversity drop.

This CDR3 comprises 15 residues. Trimming shortened V by 6 bases and J by 7 bases, and 16 bases separated the two germline ends. CDR1 is MNHEY and CDR2 is SVGAGI in the germline V gene. Here immunoSEQ multiplex PCR was the method, and the copy in TCRdb shows in-frame clones only, minus some. The sample carries thousands of clones, 85% to 90% recorded once. The TCR was taken from a man older than 75 with cholangiocarcinoma. Material: peripheral blood, obtained from a patient treated with photon-based radiotherapy. The V and J genes are TRBV6-5 and TRBJ1-6, with D hard to call. The CDR3 DNA follows: TGTGCCAGCAGATTGGCGGCGAACCCCAATTCACCCCTCCACTTT. Its translation: CASRLAANPNSPLHF.